This entry is about one T cell receptor (beta chain). These data come from a study of blood T cell repertoires in COVID-19. Generated by immunoSEQ multiplex PCR, the TCRdb table keeps only in-frame clones and is missing some. The sample shows about 220,000 clones, more than 85% of them seen only once. The CDR3 is 13 amino acids. Looked up from germline, CDR1 is SGHAT and CDR2 is FQNNGV. Between the trimmed V and J ends, which lost 5 bases and 9 bases, there was a span of 17 bases. The chain joins TRBV11-2 to TRBJ2-7; no definite D call. The sequence derives from a woman in her fifties or sixties with COVID-19, enrolled during active disease. Material: peripheral blood. CDR3 sequence: CASSPESGTAQYF. CDR3 coding DNA: TGTGCCAGCAGCCCCGAATCGGGTACTGCGCAGTACTTC.